Following are 2 T cell receptor beta chains from one sample sequenced in a study of blood T cell repertoires in COVID-19. Profiled with immunoSEQ multiplex PCR; TCRdb holds only in-frame clones, not every one. The sample yields more than 75,000 clones, around nine tenths seen once. Sequencing used peripheral blood. These receptors were taken from a man older than 75 with active or convalescent COVID-19.

The genes are TRBV4-3 and TRBJ2-7, with TRBD2 identical over 9 bases. V gave up 3 bases and J gave up 4 bases; unmatched junction bases: 7. Germline lookup yields CDR1 LGHNA and CDR2 YSLEER. The CDR3 covers 15 residues. CDR3 amino acids: CASSHTGGLAYEQYF. CDR3 DNA: TGCGCCAGCAGCCATACCGGGGGACTAGCTTACGAGCAGTACTTC.

V gene TRBV7-2 combines with J gene TRBJ2-2, with TRBD2 matching over 11 bases. J gave up 7 bases and V 5 bases, and 6 bases lay outside the gene matches. The CDR3 spans 15 residues. Germline CDR1 SGHTA, CDR2 FQGNSA. The DNA of the CDR3 is TGTGCCAGCAGCCCACCGGGACTAGCGGTCGGGGAGCTGTTTTTT. Translating it yields CASSPPGLAVGELFF.